The 25 T cell receptor beta chains below all came from one sample that was sequenced in a study of blood T cells in healthy people across ages. Combining a sample-barcoded 5' primer with a J-beta primer mix, a second PCR ran for roughly 6 to 12 cycles. Each CDR3 protein gets one entry after TCRdb re-called the 5' RACE reads with MiXCR. Of under 750,000 distinct CDR3 sequences in the sample, roughly 43% are singletons; the top ten hold around 25%. The specimen sequenced was blood. The receptors originated from an elderly man in good health.

This chain uses TRBV7-2 with TRBJ2-1, with no clear D. The J call is in doubt because the DNA end fits TRBJ2-7 better. Per the germline V gene, CDR1 is SGHTA and CDR2 is FQGNSA. The CDR3 runs 15 residues. This chain's CDR3 is CASSPSSPGYNEQYF. CDR3 nucleotide sequence: TGTGCCAGCAGCCCCAGTAGTCCCGGCTACAATGAGCAGTACTTC.

This chain connects TRBV2 to TRBJ2-1; TRBD2 matches 11 bases. The CDR3 sequence is 15 residues long. The V gene end was trimmed by 6 bases and the J gene end by 3 bases; junction bases not matched to a gene: 4. CDR1 is SNHLY, CDR2 FYNNEI, per germline. CDR3 region: CASRYTSGGYNEQFF. As DNA, the CDR3 is TGTGCCAGCAGGTACACTAGCGGGGGCTACAATGAGCAGTTCTTC. Combining the CDR3 with reference TRBV2 and TRBJ2-1 gives the whole variable domain EPEVTQTPSHQVTQMGQEVILRCVPISNHLYFYWYRQILGQKVEFLVSFYNNEISEKSEIFDDQFSVERPDGSNFTLKIRSTKLEDSAMYFCASRYTSGGYNEQFFGPGTRLTVL.

This clonotype occurred a few times. This sequence joins TRBV5-1 and TRBJ2-7; 8 bases align to TRBD2. This CDR3 is built from 15 residues. Losses at the gene ends were 2 bases for V and 3 bases for J; bases not matched to a gene: 7. Germline lookup yields CDR1 SGHRS and CDR2 YFSETQ. The CDR3 reads CASSFQMSGSYEQYF. The CDR3 nucleotides are TGCGCCAGCAGCTTCCAAATGAGCGGGAGCTACGAGCAGTACTTC. The whole variable domain, filled in from reference TRBV5-1 and TRBJ2-7, reads KAGVTQTPRYLIKTRGQQVTLSCSPISGHRSVSWYQQTPGQGLQFLFEYFSETQRNKGNFPGRFSGRQFSNSRSEMNVSTLELGDSALYLCASSFQMSGSYEQYFGPGTRLTVT.

There are a few counts of this clonotype. The chain couples TRBV12-3 or TRBV12-4 to TRBJ2-3; a possible D gene is TRBD2 (6 bases). The CDR3 contains 14 residues. V was cut by 5 bases and J by 4 bases, with 13 bases left in between. This CDR3 reads CASSPRAGPDTQYF. The DNA of the CDR3 is TGTGCCAGCAGTCCTCGGGCGGGGCCAGATACGCAGTATTTT.

This clonotype has only a few counts. V is TRBV4-3 and J is TRBJ2-2, with unresolved D. The CDR3 loop spans 15 amino acids. Deletions cut 0 bases from V and 3 bases from J, with 8 bases between. CDR1 is LGHNA, CDR2 YSLEER, per germline. CDR3 nucleotide sequence: TGCGCCAGCAGCCAAGATTCCCCGGACACCGGGGAGCTGTTTTTT. It yields the protein CASSQDSPDTGELFF.

This clonotype was picked up one time. The V gene is TRBV24-1, the J gene TRBJ2-4; D is undetermined. The J call may be wrong; the DNA end is better matched by TRBJ2-7. CDR1 is KGHDR, CDR2 SFDVKD, per germline. The CDR3 is 13 residues long. The CDR3 nucleotides are TGTGCCACCAGTGACATCACAGATTACGAGCAGTACTTC. Translating gives CATSDITDYEQYF.

A note on this clonotype: A much more abundant neighbour one base away suggests this may be a read error. The rearrangement uses TRBV7-3 and TRBJ2-5, with D perhaps matching TRBD2 (6 bases). In germline, CDR1 is SGHTA, CDR2 FQGTGA. Trimming took off 3 bases at V and 11 bases at J, with 25 bases between the two ends. The CDR3 runs 16 residues. The CDR3 DNA sequence: TGTGCCAGCAGCTTCCTACCCGGGACTCAACGCAATGAGCAGTACTTC. This translates into CASSFLPGTQRNEQYF.

This chain connects TRBV3-1 to TRBJ2-7; D is undetermined. Germline assignment: CDR1 LGHDT and CDR2 YNNKEL (reference sequence). This CDR3 spans 13 amino acids. Trimming cost V 7 bases and J 4 bases, with 14 bases left between them. CDR3: CASNHASGYEQYF. As DNA, the CDR3 is TGTGCCAGCAACCACGCCTCTGGTTACGAGCAGTACTTC.

This clonotype was counted only a few times. CDR3 loop: CSASYGSLFGEQYF. The CDR3 DNA follows: TGCAGTGCTAGTTATGGGTCCCTTTTCGGCGAGCAGTACTTC. The chain recombines TRBV20-1 with TRBJ2-7; D not certain. Trimming stripped 3 bases from V and 6 bases from J, with 18 bases between. From germline, CDR1 is DFQATT and CDR2 SNEGSKA (reference sequence). This CDR3 has 14 residues.

In this sample, this clonotype turned up many times. This sequence joins TRBV4-3 and TRBJ2-7; D ambiguous. Trimming removed 0 bases at V and 6 bases at J, with 12 bases between. Looked up from germline, CDR1 is LGHNA and CDR2 is YSLEER. The CDR3 consists of 14 residues. Here the CDR3 reads CASSQDRRPGEQYF. The CDR3 nucleotides read TGCGCCAGCAGCCAAGATCGCAGGCCAGGCGAGCAGTACTTC.

With respect to this clonotype: At one of its ends the junction is not consistent with the germline gene, which may arise from a read error. CDR3 in DNA: TGTGCCAGCAGCGTAGCCGGGCTAGAAGGCTACACCTTC. Its protein product is CASSVAGLEGYTF. The genes are TRBV7-9 and TRBJ1-2; no definite D call. Germline CDR1 and CDR2: SEHNR and FQNEAQ (reference sequence). This CDR3 region has 13 residues.

The chain carries TRBV15 and TRBJ1-1; D remains unclear. This CDR3 has 13 residues. Per germline, CDR1 LNHNV and CDR2 YYDKDF (reference sequence). V was shortened by 3 bases and J by 8 bases, with 13 bases between the two germline ends. CDR3 protein: CATSRVLGEEAFF. The CDR3 DNA sequence: TGTGCCACCAGCAGGGTCCTAGGAGAAGAAGCTTTCTTT.

V usage is TRBV7-2 and J usage is TRBJ2-1, with 7 bases identical to TRBD1. Per the germline V gene, CDR1 is SGHTA and CDR2 is FQGNSA. The junction had 4 bases not matched to a gene; V was cut back by 5 bases and J by 0 bases. The CDR3 covers 15 residues. CDR3 coding DNA: TGTGCCAGCAGCCCCGACAGGGACTCCTACAATGAGCAGTTCTTC. Translating it yields CASSPDRDSYNEQFF.

This clonotype was counted once. The chain recombines TRBV7-8 with TRBJ2-3; D remains ambiguous. V lost 5 bases and J 2 bases, leaving 20 bases between the germline ends. The CDR3 totals 17 residues. Germline V gene lookup returns CDR1 SGHVS and CDR2 FQNEAQ. The CDR3 protein is CASSIEAGRQHTDTQYF. The CDR3 DNA is TGTGCCAGCAGCATAGAGGCAGGCCGACAACACACAGATACGCAGTATTTT.

With respect to this clonotype: One junction end disagrees with the germline gene, perhaps due to a read error. The chain recombines TRBV6-2 or TRBV6-3 with TRBJ1-2, with 8 nucleotides matching TRBD1. CDR3 length: 12 amino acids. Germline V gene sequence: CDR1 MNHEY, CDR2 SVGEGT. This CDR3 is CASGTGIYGHTF. Written as DNA, the CDR3 is TGTGCCAGCGGGACAGGTATCTATGGCCACACCTTC.

This clonotype has more than one count but fewer than ten. This rearrangement joins TRBV5-1 to TRBJ2-1, with no clear D. This CDR3 has 12 amino acids. The germline CDR1 and CDR2 sequences are SGHRS and YFSETQ. V gave up 5 bases and J gave up 1 base, with 4 bases separating them. CDR3 amino acids: CASSWSYNEQFF. CDR3 nucleotide sequence: TGCGCCAGCAGTTGGTCCTACAATGAGCAGTTCTTC.

This clonotype showed up just a few times. This chain links TRBV20-1 with TRBJ2-4, with D possibly matching TRBD2 (5 bases). The J call may not be correct, given that the DNA end is closer to TRBJ2-7. Germline CDR1 and CDR2: DFQATT and SNEGSKA (reference sequence). The CDR3 extends over 15 amino acids. The CDR3 sequence: CSARGGSPFAYEQYF. CDR3 nucleotides: TGCAGTGCTAGAGGAGGGTCCCCTTTCGCATACGAGCAGTACTTC.

This clonotype was detected a few times. This chain links TRBV29-1 with TRBJ2-7; 9 nucleotides align to TRBD1. CDR3 length: 12 residues. V lost 6 bases and J lost 5; bases outside the gene matches: 5. Germline-derived CDR1 and CDR2 are SQVTM and ANQGSEA. The CDR3 here is CSVWDRVDEQYF. The CDR3 region has the DNA TGCAGCGTGTGGGACAGGGTCGACGAGCAGTACTTC.

The chain uses TRBV28 and TRBJ2-3, with 7 nucleotides matching TRBD1. The CDR3 runs 16 residues. Germline-derived CDR1 and CDR2 are MDHEN and SYDVKM. The trim removed 3 bases at V and 6 bases at J, leaving 12 bases unmatched. CDR3 nucleotides: TGTGCCAGCAGTTTGGCCGGGACAGTAGTTTTGGATACGCAGTATTTT. It is translated as CASSLAGTVVLDTQYF.

This clonotype has more than one count but fewer than ten. The chain uses TRBV7-9 and TRBJ2-1; no definite D call. Trimming took 3 bases from V and 1 from J, leaving 13 bases between them. CDR1 and CDR2 (germline): SEHNR, FQNEAQ (reference sequence). The CDR3 covers 16 residues. The CDR3 sequence is CASSFAGSGSYNEQFF. CDR3 nucleotides: TGTGCCAGCAGCTTTGCAGGTTCTGGGTCCTACAATGAGCAGTTCTTC. The full variable domain, completed using reference TRBV7-9 and TRBJ2-1, is DTGVSQNPRHKITKRGQNVTFRCDPISEHNRLYWYRQTLGQGPEFLTYFQNEAQLEKSRLLSDRFSAERPKGSFSTLEIQRTEQGDSAMYLCASSFAGSGSYNEQFFGPGTRLTVL.

The V and J genes are TRBV30 and TRBJ2-7; D unclear. The V end was cut by 2 bases, the J end by 2 bases, with 7 bases between. Germline CDR1 is GTSNPN and CDR2 is SVGIG (reference sequence). The length of the CDR3 is 12 residues. The CDR3 is CAWSPSPYEQYF. The CDR3 bases are TGTGCCTGGAGTCCCTCCCCCTACGAGCAGTACTTC.

V gene TRBV12-3 or TRBV12-4 combines with J gene TRBJ2-1; TRBD2 agrees at 10 bases. V shed 3 bases, J shed 5 bases, and the junction held 4 bases outside the gene matches. This CDR3 contains 15 residues. DNA for the CDR3: TGTGCCAGCAGTTTTTTAGGGACTAGCGACAATGAGCAGTTCTTC. Its translation is CASSFLGTSDNEQFF.

The V and J genes are TRBV3-1 and TRBJ2-3; no firm D call. Germline CDR1 and CDR2: LGHDT and YNNKEL (reference sequence). Trimming pared 4 bases from V and 1 base from J, leaving 9 bases between. The CDR3 is 14 residues long. The CDR3 bases are TGTGCCAGCAGCCTCCAGGACGGCACAGATACGCAGTATTTT. This gives the protein CASSLQDGTDTQYF.

This sequence joins TRBV7-2 and TRBJ2-3; TRBD1 matches 7 bases. V gave up 6 bases and J gave up 4 bases; unmatched junction bases: 13. This CDR3 is built from 16 residues. Germline values: CDR1 SGHTA, CDR2 FQGNSA. The CDR3 coding sequence is TGTGCCAGCAGGCTGACGGACAGGTTGAAGGCAGATACGCAGTATTTT. Translation: CASRLTDRLKADTQYF.

This chain connects TRBV6-2 or TRBV6-3 to TRBJ2-1; D unresolved. The CDR3 has 15 residues. From germline, CDR1 is MNHEY and CDR2 SVGEGT. V lost 6 bases to trimming and J lost 4 bases, with 16 bases between them. In nucleotides, the CDR3 is TGTGCCAGCAGCCCCGCCGGCCGCCTTTACAATGAGCAGTTCTTC. Translation: CASSPAGRLYNEQFF.